The clone carrying this T cell receptor (beta chain) was counted once. Its target is not known. Treatment in this sample: approximately nine-day PBMC culture with coronavirus spike peptide pools or control peptides (ViraFEST assay). The authors replaced half the medium with fresh IL-2 medium on days 3 and 7. The source of the sample is a study of vaccination and CD4 T cells after COVID-19. Researchers used the Oncomine TCR Beta short-read assay to sequence DNA from cultured CD4+ T cells. MiXCR, applied by TCRdb to the PCR reads, yields one record per CDR3 protein. The sample holds 9,500 to 15,000 distinct CDR3 sequences, roughly 55% seen once. V lost 4 bases, J lost 4 bases, and 5 bases stayed unmatched. The CDR3 consists of 15 residues. Germline V gene lookup returns CDR1 SEHNR and CDR2 FQNEAQ (reference sequence).

This rearrangement joins TRBV7-9 to TRBJ1-1, with TRBD1 matching over 11 bases. Sequencing was performed on CD4+ T cells from blood, cultured in vitro. The source is a human donor who had recovered from COVID-19. CDR3 sequence reads: CASSSRDRGTTEAFF. The CDR3, as DNA: TGTGCCAGCAGCTCCCGGGACAGGGGGACCACTGAAGCTTTCTTT.